This T cell receptor beta chain was sequenced for a study of low-dose radiotherapy and immunotherapy resistance in tumors. Study at large: Cyclophosphamide was given intravenously at 200 mg/m2 every two weeks, and each dose came one day before radiation and immunotherapy. From cycle 1 day 1, patients took oral aspirin 300 mg every day for four cycles.

Gene-specific TRAV and TRBV primers were used for first-strand cDNA, covering alpha and beta chains. The authors ran 20 PCR cycles to amplify TCRs with a constant-region primer and V-primer adapter. TCRdb passed the reads through MiXCR, listing each CDR3 protein once. The sample has tens of thousands of distinct CDR3 sequences, under 9.5% seen once. Time point given: before trial treatment. Tumors of eligible patients were advanced, solid and lacking tumor-infiltrating lymphocytes. This clonotype was observed at least ten times. CDR3 length: 14 amino acids. The V segment lost 6 bases and the J segment 1 base; nucleotides outside the gene matches: 5. Germline CDR1 and CDR2: SQVTM and ANQGSEA.

The chain recombines TRBV29-1 with TRBJ2-3, with 9 nucleotides matching TRBD2. The material was PBMCs, obtained before treatment. The clonotype was recovered from a male donor with prostate cancer. The DNA of the CDR3 is TGCAGCGTAGGGGGACTAGCTGGCACAGATACGCAGTATTTT. Protein: CSVGGLAGTDTQYF.